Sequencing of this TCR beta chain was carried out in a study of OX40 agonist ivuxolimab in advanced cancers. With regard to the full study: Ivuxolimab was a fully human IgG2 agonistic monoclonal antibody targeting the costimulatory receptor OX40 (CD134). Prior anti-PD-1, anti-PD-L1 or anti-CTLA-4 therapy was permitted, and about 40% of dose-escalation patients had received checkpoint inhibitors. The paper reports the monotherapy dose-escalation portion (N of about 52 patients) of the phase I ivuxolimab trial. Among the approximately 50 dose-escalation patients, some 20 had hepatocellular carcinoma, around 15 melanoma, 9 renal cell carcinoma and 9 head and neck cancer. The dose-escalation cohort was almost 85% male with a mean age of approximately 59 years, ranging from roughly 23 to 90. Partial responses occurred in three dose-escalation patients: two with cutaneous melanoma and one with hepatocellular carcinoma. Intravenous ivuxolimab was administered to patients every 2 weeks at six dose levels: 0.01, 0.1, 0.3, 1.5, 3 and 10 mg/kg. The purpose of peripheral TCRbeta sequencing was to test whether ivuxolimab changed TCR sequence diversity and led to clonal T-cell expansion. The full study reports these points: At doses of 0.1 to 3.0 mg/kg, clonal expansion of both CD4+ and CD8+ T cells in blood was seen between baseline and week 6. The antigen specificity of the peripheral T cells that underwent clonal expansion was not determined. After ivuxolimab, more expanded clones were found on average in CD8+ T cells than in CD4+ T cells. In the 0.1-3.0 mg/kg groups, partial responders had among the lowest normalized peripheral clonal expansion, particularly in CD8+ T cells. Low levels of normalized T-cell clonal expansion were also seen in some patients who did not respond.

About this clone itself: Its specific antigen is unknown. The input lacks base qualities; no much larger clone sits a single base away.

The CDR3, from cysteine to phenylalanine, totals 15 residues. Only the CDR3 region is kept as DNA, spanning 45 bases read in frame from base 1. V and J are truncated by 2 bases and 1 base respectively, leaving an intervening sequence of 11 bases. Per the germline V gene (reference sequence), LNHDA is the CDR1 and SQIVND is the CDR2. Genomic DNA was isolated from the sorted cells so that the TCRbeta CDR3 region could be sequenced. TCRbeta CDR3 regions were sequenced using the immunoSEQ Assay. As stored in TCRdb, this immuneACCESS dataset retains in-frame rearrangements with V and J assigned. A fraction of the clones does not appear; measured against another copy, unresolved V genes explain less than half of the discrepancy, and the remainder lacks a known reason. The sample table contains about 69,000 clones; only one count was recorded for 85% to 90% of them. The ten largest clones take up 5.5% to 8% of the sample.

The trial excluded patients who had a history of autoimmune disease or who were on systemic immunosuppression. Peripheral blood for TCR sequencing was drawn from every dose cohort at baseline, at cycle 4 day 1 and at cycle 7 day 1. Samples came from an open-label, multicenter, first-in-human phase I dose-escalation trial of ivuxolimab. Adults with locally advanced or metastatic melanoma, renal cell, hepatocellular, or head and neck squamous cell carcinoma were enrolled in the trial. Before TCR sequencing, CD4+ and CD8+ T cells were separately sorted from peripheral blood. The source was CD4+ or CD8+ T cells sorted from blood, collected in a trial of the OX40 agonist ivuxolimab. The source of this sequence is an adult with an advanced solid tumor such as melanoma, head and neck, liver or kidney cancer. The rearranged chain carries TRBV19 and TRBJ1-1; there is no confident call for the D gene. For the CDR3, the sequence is CASSIIVAGNTEAFF. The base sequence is TGTGCCAGTAGTATAATAGTCGCGGGGAACACTGAAGCTTTCTTT.